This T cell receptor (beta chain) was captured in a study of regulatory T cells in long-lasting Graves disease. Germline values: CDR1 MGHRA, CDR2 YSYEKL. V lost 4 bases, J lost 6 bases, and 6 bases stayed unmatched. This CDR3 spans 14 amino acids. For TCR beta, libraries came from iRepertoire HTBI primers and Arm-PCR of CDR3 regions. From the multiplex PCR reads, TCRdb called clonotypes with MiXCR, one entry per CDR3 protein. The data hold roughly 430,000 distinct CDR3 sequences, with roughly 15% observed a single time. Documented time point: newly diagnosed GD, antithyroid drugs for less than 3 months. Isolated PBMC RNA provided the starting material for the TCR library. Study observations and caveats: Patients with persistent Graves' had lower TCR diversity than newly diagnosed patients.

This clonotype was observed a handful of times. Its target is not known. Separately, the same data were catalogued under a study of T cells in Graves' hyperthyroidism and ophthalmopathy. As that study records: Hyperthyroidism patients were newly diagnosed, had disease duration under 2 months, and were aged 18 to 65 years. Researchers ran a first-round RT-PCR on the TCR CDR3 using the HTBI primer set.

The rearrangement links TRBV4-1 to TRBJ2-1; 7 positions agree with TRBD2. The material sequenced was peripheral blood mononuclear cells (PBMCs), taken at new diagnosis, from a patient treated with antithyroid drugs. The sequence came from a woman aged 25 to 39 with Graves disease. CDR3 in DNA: TGCGCCAGCAGCCTTTTGACTAGCTTCAATGAGCAGTTCTTC. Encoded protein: CASSLLTSFNEQFF.